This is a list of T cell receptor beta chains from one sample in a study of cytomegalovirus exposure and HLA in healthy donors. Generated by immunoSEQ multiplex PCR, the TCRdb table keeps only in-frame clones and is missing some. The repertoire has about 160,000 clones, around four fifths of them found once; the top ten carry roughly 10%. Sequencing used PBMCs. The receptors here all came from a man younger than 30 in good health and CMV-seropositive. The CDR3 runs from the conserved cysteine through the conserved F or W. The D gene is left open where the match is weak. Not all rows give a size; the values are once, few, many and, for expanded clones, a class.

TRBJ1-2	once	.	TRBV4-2	TGTGCCAGCAGCCAAGATCCACAGGTAGACTTTTTCTATGGCTACACCTTC	CASSQDPQVDFFYGYTF
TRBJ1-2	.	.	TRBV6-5	TGTGCCAGCAGTTACTCACGAGGGAAGGGCTACACCTTC	CASSYSRGKGYTF
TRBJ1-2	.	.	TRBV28	TGTGCCAGCAGTCCCCTCCAGGGCGGAAACTATGGCTACACCTTC	CASSPLQGGNYGYTF
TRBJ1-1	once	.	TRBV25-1	TGTGCCAGCAGTGAAGCTGCACTCTTGAACACTGAAGCTTTCTTT	CASSEAALLNTEAFF
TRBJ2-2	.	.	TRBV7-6	TGTGCCAGCAGCCCGACACCCGGGGACGGGGAGCTGTTTTTT	CASSPTPGDGELFF
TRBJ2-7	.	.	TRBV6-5	TGTGCCAGCAGCGCCGGGGTGTGGAACGAGCAGTACTTC	CASSAGVWNEQYF
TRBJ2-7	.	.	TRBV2	TGTGCCAGCAGTAGGGGGGGTGGGTACGAGCAGTACTTC	CASSRGGGYEQYF
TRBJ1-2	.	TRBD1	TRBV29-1	TGCAGCGTCGGGACAGACTATGGCTACACCTTC	CSVGTDYGYTF
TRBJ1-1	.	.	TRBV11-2	TGTGCCAGCAGCCTAAAATCGGGGAACACTGAAGCTTTCTTT	CASSLKSGNTEAFF
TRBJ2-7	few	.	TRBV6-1	TGTGCCAGCAGTGTCACAGAAACCTACGAGCAGTACTTC	CASSVTETYEQYF
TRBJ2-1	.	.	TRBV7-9	TGTGCCAGCAGCTCCAATACTCGCGATGAGCAGTTCTTC	CASSSNTRDEQFF
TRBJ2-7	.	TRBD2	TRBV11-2	TGTGCCAGCAGCTTAGGTCCGAGGGTAGCGGGAGGATACGAGCAGTACTTC	CASSLGPRVAGGYEQYF
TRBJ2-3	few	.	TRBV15	TGTGCCACCAGCAGGGAGACCGGGACTCCAGATACGCAGTATTTT	CATSRETGTPDTQYF
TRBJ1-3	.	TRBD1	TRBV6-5	TGTGCCATAGGGACAGGGCAAGGAAACACCATATATTTT	CAIGTGQGNTIYF
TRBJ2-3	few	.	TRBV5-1	TGCGCCAGCAGCTTGGATCCAGTGGGGAGTAGCACAGATACGCAGTATTTT	CASSLDPVGSSTDTQYF
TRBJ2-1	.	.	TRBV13	TGTGCCAGCAGCCCGGGAGTTAAGTACAATGAGCAGTTCTTC	CASSPGVKYNEQFF
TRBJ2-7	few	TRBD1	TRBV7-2	TGTGCCAGCAGCACGACCGGGACAGTCTACGAGCAGTACTTC	CASSTTGTVYEQYF
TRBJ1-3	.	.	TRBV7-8	TGTGCCAGCACCACATGGGAGACTTACCTCTCTGGAAACACCATATATTTT	CASTTWETYLSGNTIYF
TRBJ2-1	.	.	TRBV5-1	TGCGCCAGCAGTTTAAGAGGGATCGTTAGCCCCTACAATGAGCAGTTCTTC	CASSLRGIVSPYNEQFF
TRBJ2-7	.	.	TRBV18	TGTGCCAGCTCACCGGGGACAACGTACGAGCAGTACTTC	CASSPGTTYEQYF
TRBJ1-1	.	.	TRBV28	TGTGCCAGCACCATATTAGACAGGAACACTGAAGCTTTCTTT	CASTILDRNTEAFF
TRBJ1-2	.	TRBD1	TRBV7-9	TGTGCCAGCAGCTTAGGAGGACAACAGGGGGCTGCTGGCTACACCTTC	CASSLGGQQGAAGYTF
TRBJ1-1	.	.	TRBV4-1	TGCGCCAGCAGCTTAGGACAGAACCTTGAAGCTTTCTTT	CASSLGQNLEAFF
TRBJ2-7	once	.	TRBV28	TGTGCCAGCAGTTTTACCGGGACAACCGAGCAGTACTTC	CASSFTGTTEQYF
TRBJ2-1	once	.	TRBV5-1	TGCGCCAGCAGCTTGGAGGTAGCTAGTTCCTACAATGAGCAGTTCTTC	CASSLEVASSYNEQFF
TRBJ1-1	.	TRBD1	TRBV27	TGTGCCAGCAGTCCCCGGACAGGGGTTAGTGAAGCTTTCTTT	CASSPRTGVSEAFF
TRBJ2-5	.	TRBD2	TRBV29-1	TGCAGCGGGGGGGGAGGGGCGGGAGAGACCCAGTACTTC	CSGGGGAGETQYF